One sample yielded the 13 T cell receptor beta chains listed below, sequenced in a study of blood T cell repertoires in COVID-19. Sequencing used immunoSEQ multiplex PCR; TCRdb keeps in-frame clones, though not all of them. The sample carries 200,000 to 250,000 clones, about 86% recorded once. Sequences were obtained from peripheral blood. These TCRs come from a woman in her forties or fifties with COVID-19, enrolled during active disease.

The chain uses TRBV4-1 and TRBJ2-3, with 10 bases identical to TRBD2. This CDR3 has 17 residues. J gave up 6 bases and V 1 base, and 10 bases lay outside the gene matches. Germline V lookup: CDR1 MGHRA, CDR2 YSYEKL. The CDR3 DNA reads TGCGCCAGCAGCCAAGTCGGTCGACTAGCGGGTAGGGATACGCAGTATTTT. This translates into CASSQVGRLAGRDTQYF.

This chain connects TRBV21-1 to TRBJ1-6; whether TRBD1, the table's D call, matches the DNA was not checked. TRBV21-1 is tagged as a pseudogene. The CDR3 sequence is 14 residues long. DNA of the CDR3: TGTGCCAGCAGCCCTGACAAATACAATTCACCCCTCCACTTT. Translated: CASSPDKYNSPLHF.

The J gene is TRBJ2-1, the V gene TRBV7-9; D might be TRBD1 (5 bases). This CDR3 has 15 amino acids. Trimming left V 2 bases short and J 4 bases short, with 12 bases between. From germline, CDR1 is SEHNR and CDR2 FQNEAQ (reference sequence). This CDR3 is CASSLISQGYNEQFF. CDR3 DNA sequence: TGTGCCAGCAGCTTAATCTCCCAGGGATACAATGAGCAGTTCTTC. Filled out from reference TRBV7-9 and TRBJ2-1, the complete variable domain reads DTGVSQNPRHKITKRGQNVTFRCDPISEHNRLYWYRQTLGQGPEFLTYFQNEAQLEKSRLLSDRFSAERPKGSFSTLEIQRTEQGDSAMYLCASSLISQGYNEQFFGPGTRLTVL.

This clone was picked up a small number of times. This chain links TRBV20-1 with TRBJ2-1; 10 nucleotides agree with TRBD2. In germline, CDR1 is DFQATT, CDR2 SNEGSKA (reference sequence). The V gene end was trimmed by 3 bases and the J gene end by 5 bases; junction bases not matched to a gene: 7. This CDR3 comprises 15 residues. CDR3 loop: CSASKLAGVHNEQFF. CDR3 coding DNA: TGCAGTGCTAGTAAGCTAGCGGGGGTCCACAATGAGCAGTTCTTC.

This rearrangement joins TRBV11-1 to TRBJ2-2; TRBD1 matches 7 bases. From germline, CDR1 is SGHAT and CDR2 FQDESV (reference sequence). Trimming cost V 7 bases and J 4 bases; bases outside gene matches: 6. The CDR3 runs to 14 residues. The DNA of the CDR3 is TGTGCCAGCACCCTCCGACAGGGCACCGGGGAGCTGTTTTTT. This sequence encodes CASTLRQGTGELFF.

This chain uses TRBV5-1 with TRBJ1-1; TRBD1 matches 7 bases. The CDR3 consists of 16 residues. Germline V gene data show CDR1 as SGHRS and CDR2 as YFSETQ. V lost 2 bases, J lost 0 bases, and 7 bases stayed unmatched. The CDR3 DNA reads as TGCGCCAGCAGCTTAGATCCCGGGACAGTGAACACTGAAGCTTTCTTT. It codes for CASSLDPGTVNTEAFF.

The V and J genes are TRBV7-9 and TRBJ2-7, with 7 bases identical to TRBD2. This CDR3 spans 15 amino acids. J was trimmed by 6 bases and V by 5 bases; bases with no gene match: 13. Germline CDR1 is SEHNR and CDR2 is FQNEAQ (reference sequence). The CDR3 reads CASSLLAAGRGEQYF. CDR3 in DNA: TGTGCCAGCAGCCTTCTCGCGGCAGGGAGGGGCGAGCAGTACTTC.

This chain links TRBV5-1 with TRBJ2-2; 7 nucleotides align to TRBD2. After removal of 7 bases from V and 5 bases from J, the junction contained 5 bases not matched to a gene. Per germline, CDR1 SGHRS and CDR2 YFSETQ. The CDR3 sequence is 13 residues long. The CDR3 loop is CASATSVTGELFF. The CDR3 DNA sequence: TGCGCCAGCGCAACTAGCGTTACCGGGGAGCTGTTTTTT. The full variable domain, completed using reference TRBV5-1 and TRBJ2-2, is KAGVTQTPRYLIKTRGQQVTLSCSPISGHRSVSWYQQTPGQGLQFLFEYFSETQRNKGNFPGRFSGRQFSNSRSEMNVSTLELGDSALYLCASATSVTGELFFGEGSRLTVL.

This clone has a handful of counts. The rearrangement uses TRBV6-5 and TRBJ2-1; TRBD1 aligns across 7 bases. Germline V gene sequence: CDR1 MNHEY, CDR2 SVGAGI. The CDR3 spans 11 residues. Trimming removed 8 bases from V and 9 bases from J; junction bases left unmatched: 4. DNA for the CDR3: TGTGCCAGCGGGACAGTGTTTGAGCAGTTCTTC. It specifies CASGTVFEQFF.

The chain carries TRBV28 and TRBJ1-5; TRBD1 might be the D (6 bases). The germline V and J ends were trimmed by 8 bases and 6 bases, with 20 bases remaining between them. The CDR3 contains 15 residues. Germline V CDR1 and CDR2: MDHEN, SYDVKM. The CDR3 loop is CASVSQGGVGQPQHF. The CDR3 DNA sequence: TGTGCCAGCGTATCACAGGGCGGAGTTGGTCAGCCCCAGCATTTT.

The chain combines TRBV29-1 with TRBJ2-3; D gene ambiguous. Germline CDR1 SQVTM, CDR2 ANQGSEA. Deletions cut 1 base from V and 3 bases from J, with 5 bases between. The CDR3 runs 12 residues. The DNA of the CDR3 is TGCAGCGTTGAAGGGAGTACAGATACGCAGTATTTT. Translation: CSVEGSTDTQYF.

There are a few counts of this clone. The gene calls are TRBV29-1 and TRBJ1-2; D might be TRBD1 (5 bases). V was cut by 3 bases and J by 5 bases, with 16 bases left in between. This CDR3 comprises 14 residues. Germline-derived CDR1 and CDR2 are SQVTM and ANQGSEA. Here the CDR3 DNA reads TGCAGCGTTGAGGCTCGCGGGGCGAGTTATGGCTACACCTTC. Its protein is CSVEARGASYGYTF.

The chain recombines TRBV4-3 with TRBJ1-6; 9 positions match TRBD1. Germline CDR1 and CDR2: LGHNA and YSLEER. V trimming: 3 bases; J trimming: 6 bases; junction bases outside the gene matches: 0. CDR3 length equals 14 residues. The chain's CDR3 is CASSQGQGNSPLHF. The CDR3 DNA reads TGCGCCAGCAGCCAGGGACAGGGTAATTCACCCCTCCACTTT.